This is a list of T cell receptor beta chains from one sample in a study of cytomegalovirus exposure and HLA in healthy donors. Method: immunoSEQ multiplex PCR; TCRdb's copy keeps in-frame clones and lacks some. The specimen's table records 95,000 to 150,000 clones. Sample: PBMCs. These receptors all stem from a man aged 18 to 29 in good health and CMV-seronegative. The CDR3 runs from the conserved cysteine through the conserved F or W. Each record gives: V gene, clone size, D gene, J gene, CDR3 DNA, CDR3 protein. D genes are given only for firm matches. Only some rows state a clone size, as once, few, many or a class for expanded clones.

TRBV19	NA	TRBD1	TRBJ2-1	TGTGCCAGTAGTATAAGGGGGCCGGGTAATGAGCAGTTCTTC	CASSIRGPGNEQFF
TRBV14	NA	NA	TRBJ1-4	TGTGCCAGCAGCTCCAGCGTGTACGCTGAAAAACTGTTTTTT	CASSSSVYAEKLFF
TRBV27	NA	TRBD1	TRBJ1-5	TGTGCCAGCAGTTTGTTAAATACCGACAGGGGGAATCAGCCCCAGCATTTT	CASSLLNTDRGNQPQHF
TRBV4-2	NA	NA	TRBJ1-5	TGTGCCAGCAGCCAAGATCGGGGAAGTGGCAATCAGCCCCAGCATTTT	CASSQDRGSGNQPQHF
TRBV6-1	medium-sized	NA	TRBJ1-1	TGTGCCAGCCCGGGACAATCTGCTGTTGAAGCTTTCTTT	CASPGQSAVEAFF
TRBV5-1	NA	NA	TRBJ1-4	TGCGCCAGCAGACTACTTGACAGCAAGAATGAAAAACTGTTTTTT	CASRLLDSKNEKLFF
TRBV14	NA	TRBD2	TRBJ2-7	TGTGCCAGCACAATATTCGGGGGGGCGCGGCAGTACTTC	CASTIFGGARQYF
TRBV4-2	NA	TRBD1	TRBJ2-5	TGTGCCAGCAGCCAAGATAGGGGACAGGGGGCAGAGACCCAGTACTTC	CASSQDRGQGAETQYF
TRBV6-1	NA	NA	TRBJ1-5	TGTGCCAGCCGAGCAGGGGGCAATCAGCCCCAGCATTTT	CASRAGGNQPQHF
TRBV19	NA	NA	TRBJ2-7	TGTGCCAGTAGTAGTAGGGGGGGGTACGAGCAGTACTTC	CASSSRGGYEQYF
TRBV5-4	NA	NA	TRBJ1-1	TGTGCCAGCAGCTTGAAAGCACCCTCGAACACTGAAGCTTTCTTT	CASSLKAPSNTEAFF
TRBV27	NA	NA	TRBJ2-1	TGTGCCAGCAGTTTATCCCGGACAGATTACAATGAGCAGTTCTTC	CASSLSRTDYNEQFF
TRBV15	NA	TRBD1	TRBJ1-2	TGTGCCACCAGCCCTTTCCGGGAGGGGGCGCCTCACCCACAATCTAACTATGGCTACACCTTC	CATSPFREGAPHPQSNYGYTF
TRBV28	NA	NA	TRBJ1-2	TGTGCCAGCAGTTTAAACAGGACCCCTAACTATGGCTACACCTTC	CASSLNRTPNYGYTF
TRBV15	NA	TRBD2	TRBJ2-2	TGTGCCACCAGCAGAGACCTGACTAGCGGACTCACCGGGGAGCTGTTTTTT	CATSRDLTSGLTGELFF
TRBV5-4	NA	NA	TRBJ1-1	TGTGCCAGCAGCACCCGAGGCTACACTGAAGCTTTCTTT	CASSTRGYTEAFF
TRBV7-9	NA	NA	TRBJ2-7	TGTGCCAGCAGCTTCGGGGTAGGAGCAGACGAGCAGTACTTC	CASSFGVGADEQYF
TRBV28	NA	NA	TRBJ1-1	TGTGCCAGCAGTTTAGGGGGGCGGGAGACTGAAGCTTTCTTT	CASSLGGRETEAFF
TRBV5-1	NA	NA	TRBJ1-1	TGCGCCAGCAGCTTATCGAGAGATAGGAACACTGAAGCTTTCTTT	CASSLSRDRNTEAFF
TRBV9	NA	TRBD2	TRBJ2-2	TGTGCCAGCAGCGCCGTAGCGGGGGGAGGAACCGGGGAGCTGTTTTTT	CASSAVAGGGTGELFF
TRBV10-3	NA	NA	TRBJ2-5	TGTGCCATCAGTGACTTCTCCCGACTGCCCCAAGAGACCCGGTACTTC	CAISDFSRLPQETRYF
TRBV5-4	NA	NA	TRBJ2-5	TGTGCCAGCAGCTGGGGCAACAGGGTAGGGGAGACCCAGTACTTC	CASSWGNRVGETQYF
TRBV5-1	NA	NA	TRBJ1-1	TGCGCCAGCAGCTTGGCGCGGGGGCAATTGAACACTGAAGCTTTCTTT	CASSLARGQLNTEAFF
TRBV15	NA	TRBD2	TRBJ2-3	TGTGCCACCAGCAGAGATTCTTGGCGGGGGGGCGGCGATACGCAGTATTTT	CATSRDSWRGGGDTQYF
TRBV25-1	NA	TRBD1	TRBJ1-5	TGTGCCAGCAGTGAGTTGACAGGGGATCAGCCCCAGCATTTT	CASSELTGDQPQHF
TRBV9	NA	NA	TRBJ2-1	TGTGCCAGCAGCGTCAGGGCGCCTGCTAAAAATGAGCAGTTCTTC	CASSVRAPAKNEQFF
TRBV19	NA	TRBD1	TRBJ1-5	TGTGCCAGTAGAGACAGGGGAACGAACAATCAGCCCCAGCATTTT	CASRDRGTNNQPQHF
TRBV11-2	NA	NA	TRBJ1-1	TGTGCCAGCAGCCTATGGGGGGGGAACACTGAAGCTTTCTTT	CASSLWGGNTEAFF
TRBV19	NA	NA	TRBJ1-5	TGTGCCAGTAGTATTTTCGCGACAGACCATCAGCCCCAGCATTTT	CASSIFATDHQPQHF
TRBV4-1	NA	TRBD2	TRBJ2-1	TGCGCCAGCAGCCATCGAGGGCTAGCGGGAGAGTACAATGAGCAGTTCTTC	CASSHRGLAGEYNEQFF
TRBV15	NA	TRBD2	TRBJ2-7	TGTGCCACCAGCAGATCTAGCGGGGGGTTCTACGAGCAGTACTTC	CATSRSSGGFYEQYF
TRBV9	NA	TRBD1	TRBJ1-2	TGTGCCAGCAGCGAGAGGAGACAGGGTGAGGCCTATGGCTACACCTTC	CASSERRQGEAYGYTF
TRBV7-8	NA	TRBD1	TRBJ2-7	TGTGCCAGCAGCATATCCGGGACAGATTCCTCCTACGAGCAGTACTTC	CASSISGTDSSYEQYF
TRBV6-4	NA	TRBD2	TRBJ2-1	TGTGCCAGCAGTGACTCCCGGCGACTAGCCCGGGATGAGCAGTTCTTC	CASSDSRRLARDEQFF
TRBV7-8	NA	TRBD1	TRBJ1-4	TGTGCCAGCAGCTTACGTCGGGACAGGACTCCACGCGGTGAAAAACTGTTTTTT	CASSLRRDRTPRGEKLFF
TRBV11-2	NA	TRBD1	TRBJ1-1	TGTGCCAGCTCCTTGGTCCTATCCGGGACAGGGGGCGAAGCTTTCTTT	CASSLVLSGTGGEAFF
TRBV7-9	NA	TRBD1	TRBJ2-6	TGTGCCAGCAGCAGACAGGGCCCTACTGGGGCCAACGTCCTGACTTTC	CASSRQGPTGANVLTF
TRBV18	NA	TRBD2	TRBJ2-7	TGTGCCAGCTCACCAGCCGGACTAGCGGGGGGTTACGAGCAGTACTTC	CASSPAGLAGGYEQYF
TRBV7-9	NA	TRBD1	TRBJ1-2	TGTGCCAGCAGCACCCAGGGACAGGCAAACTATGGCTACACCTTC	CASSTQGQANYGYTF
TRBV6-5	NA	TRBD2	TRBJ2-5	TGTGCCAGCAGTTACCTAGCGGGAGCGGCAGAGACCCAGTACTTC	CASSYLAGAAETQYF
TRBV19	NA	NA	TRBJ2-1	TGTGCCAGTAGTACTCGGGACTTCTACAATGAGCAGTTCTTC	CASSTRDFYNEQFF
TRBV10-3	NA	NA	TRBJ2-1	TGTGCCATCAGGGGGAGACAGGGGAGGGTCAATGAGCAGTTCTTC	CAIRGRQGRVNEQFF
TRBV5-1	NA	NA	TRBJ2-7	TGCGCCAGCAGCTTTTCGGGGGGCCAAAGGGAGCAGTACTTC	CASSFSGGQREQYF